A few counts support the clone carrying this T cell receptor (beta chain). One end of the junction is discordant with germline, which a read error may explain. The record originates from a study of identical twins. MiXCR was run by TCRdb on the 5' RACE reads, yielding one entry per CDR3 protein. The table shows approximately 630,000 distinct CDR3 sequences, with 7.1% occurring only once. Looked up from germline, CDR1 is SGHTA and CDR2 is FQGTGA. The CDR3 sequence is 14 residues long. This sample was shared with a second study, whose subject was yellow fever vaccine responses in identical twins.

Sequenced material: PBMCs. This receptor was identified in a woman between 18 and 29 years old in good health. The chain has TRBV7-3 and TRBJ2-5, with unresolved D. CDR3: CASSLMASKESQYF. The CDR3 DNA reads TGTGCCAGCAGCTTAATGGCCTCCAAAGAGTCCCAGTACTTC.